This T cell receptor (beta chain) was identified during a study of persistence of HIV-infected CD4 T cells. The overall study: Donors had been on suppressive ART for a median of 8 years.

Nonspecific anti-CD3/anti-CD28 bead stimulation represents the broad CD4+ T cell repertoire. Sorting of responding CD4+ T cells relied on upregulated CD40 ligand together with CD69. V lost 0 bases and J 4 bases, leaving 7 bases between the germline ends. From germline, CDR1 is SGHNT and CDR2 YENEEA. The CDR3 covers 14 residues. To note about this clone: Its antigen is undetermined.

The immunoSEQ assay was version 4, run in survey mode. Method: immunoSEQ multiplex PCR; TCRdb's copy keeps in-frame clones and lacks some. This sample has 40,000 to 55,000 clones, with about nine tenths found just once. Whole-study results and caveats: CMV- and Gag-responding cells had lower TCRbeta richness than CD3/CD28-responding cells.

The chain is built from TRBV11-3 and TRBJ2-1; D call uncertain. Here the sequenced sample was CD4+ T cells sorted from PBMCs after approximately 19-hour stimulation, taken from a patient who received antiretroviral therapy. The sequence was obtained from an adult woman with HIV who was CMV-seropositive. CDR3 sequence: CASSLDLGYNEQFF. CDR3 nucleotides: TGTGCCAGCAGCTTAGATCTGGGGTACAATGAGCAGTTCTTC.